The rows below give T cell receptor beta chains drawn from one sample of a study of blood T cell repertoires in COVID-19. Some clones are missing from TCRdb's copy, which holds only in-frame ones; the method was immunoSEQ multiplex PCR. Counted here are fewer than 350,000 clones, 65% to 90% occurring once; the ten biggest clones make up just under 3%. Sequenced: peripheral blood. The source is a woman aged 60 to 75 with active or convalescent COVID-19. The CDR3 runs from the conserved cysteine through the conserved F or W. The order of the fields is clone size, J gene, D gene, V gene, CDR3 protein, CDR3 DNA. The D gene is left open where the match is weak. For some rows the clone size is stated as once, few or many, or as a class when expanded; others skip it.

clone_size: .
j_call: TRBJ2-5
d_call: .
v_call: TRBV19
cdr3_aa: CASSFLGGIETQYF
cdr3_nt: TGTGCCAGTAGTTTCCTCGGGGGTATAGAGACCCAGTACTTC

clone_size: few
j_call: TRBJ1-2
d_call: .
v_call: TRBV6-2/TRBV6-3
cdr3_aa: CASSNRQKGYGYTF
cdr3_nt: TGTGCCAGCAGCAACAGGCAGAAAGGCTATGGCTACACCTTC

clone_size: .
j_call: TRBJ2-1
d_call: TRBD2
v_call: TRBV6-4
cdr3_aa: CASSVLAGGREQFF
cdr3_nt: TGTGCCAGCAGTGTACTAGCGGGGGGGCGCGAGCAGTTCTTC

clone_size: .
j_call: TRBJ2-3
d_call: .
v_call: TRBV28
cdr3_aa: CASSLALGSTDTQYF
cdr3_nt: TGTGCCAGCAGTCTAGCTTTGGGTAGCACAGATACGCAGTATTTT

clone_size: .
j_call: TRBJ2-7
d_call: .
v_call: TRBV6-1
cdr3_aa: CASSEVRFYEQYF
cdr3_nt: TGTGCCAGCAGTGAAGTCCGTTTCTACGAGCAGTACTTC

clone_size: many
j_call: TRBJ1-3
d_call: .
v_call: TRBV13
cdr3_aa: CASSLDRVVRNTIYF
cdr3_nt: TGTGCCAGCAGCTTAGACAGGGTGGTAAGAAACACCATATATTTT

clone_size: .
j_call: TRBJ2-2
d_call: TRBD1
v_call: TRBV27
cdr3_aa: CASTDRGLNTGELFF
cdr3_nt: TGTGCCAGCACGGACAGGGGGCTAAACACCGGGGAGCTGTTTTTT

clone_size: .
j_call: TRBJ2-2
d_call: TRBD1
v_call: TRBV29-1
cdr3_aa: CSATDRGSGELFF
cdr3_nt: TGCAGCGCCACAGACAGGGGGTCCGGGGAGTTGTTTTTT

clone_size: .
j_call: TRBJ1-6
d_call: .
v_call: TRBV6-5
cdr3_aa: CASGWGGQNNSPLHF
cdr3_nt: TGTGCCAGCGGTTGGGGGGGGCAAAATAATTCACCCCTCCACTTT

clone_size: .
j_call: TRBJ2-7
d_call: TRBD1
v_call: TRBV4-1
cdr3_aa: CASGTGTGGTYEQYF
cdr3_nt: TGCGCCAGCGGGACCGGGACAGGGGGCACCTACGAGCAGTACTTC

clone_size: .
j_call: TRBJ2-3
d_call: .
v_call: TRBV24-1
cdr3_aa: CATSDSTITDTQYF
cdr3_nt: TGTGCCACCAGTGATTCTACCATCACAGATACGCAGTATTTT

clone_size: .
j_call: TRBJ2-2
d_call: TRBD1
v_call: TRBV7-6
cdr3_aa: CASSLGQGAFGELFF
cdr3_nt: TGTGCCAGCAGCCTAGGACAGGGGGCATTCGGGGAGCTGTTTTTT

clone_size: .
j_call: TRBJ1-3
d_call: .
v_call: TRBV6-5
cdr3_aa: CASSYSNRNGNTIYF
cdr3_nt: TGTGCCAGCAGTTACTCGAACAGGAATGGAAACACCATATATTTT

clone_size: .
j_call: TRBJ2-7
d_call: TRBD1
v_call: TRBV11-1
cdr3_aa: CASTRPGQGIDEQYF
cdr3_nt: TGTGCCAGCACCCGGCCGGGACAGGGTATCGACGAGCAGTACTTC

clone_size: .
j_call: TRBJ2-7
d_call: .
v_call: TRBV3-1/TRBV3-2
cdr3_aa: CASSQVSFGTSGEQYF
cdr3_nt: TGTGCCAGCAGCCAAGTTAGCTTCGGGACTTCCGGGGAGCAGTACTTC

clone_size: .
j_call: TRBJ1-6
d_call: TRBD1
v_call: TRBV30
cdr3_aa: CARGQGNSPLHF
cdr3_nt: TGTGCCCGTGGACAGGGGAATTCACCCCTCCACTTT

clone_size: .
j_call: TRBJ1-5
d_call: .
v_call: TRBV6-5
cdr3_aa: CASSRPARENQPQHF
cdr3_nt: TGTGCCAGCAGCCGCCCCGCCCGGGAAAATCAGCCCCAGCATTTT

clone_size: few
j_call: TRBJ1-1
d_call: .
v_call: TRBV18
cdr3_aa: CASSPAGDTEAFF
cdr3_nt: TGTGCCAGCTCACCAGCAGGGGACACTGAAGCTTTCTTT

clone_size: .
j_call: TRBJ2-7
d_call: .
v_call: TRBV6-5
cdr3_aa: CASRRDSNYEQYF
cdr3_nt: TGTGCCAGCAGGCGGGACAGCAACTACGAGCAGTACTTC

clone_size: .
j_call: TRBJ1-6
d_call: .
v_call: TRBV7-2
cdr3_aa: CASSLPDSFSPLHF
cdr3_nt: TGTGCCAGCAGCCTCCCCGACAGTTTCTCACCCCTCCACTTT

clone_size: .
j_call: TRBJ1-1
d_call: TRBD1
v_call: TRBV6-5
cdr3_aa: CASRRTGVGEAFF
cdr3_nt: TGTGCCAGCAGAAGAACAGGGGTTGGTGAAGCTTTCTTT

clone_size: .
j_call: TRBJ1-5
d_call: TRBD1
v_call: TRBV14
cdr3_aa: CASSQDYPPGQSLIPHQPQHF
cdr3_nt: TGTGCCAGCAGCCAAGATTATCCCCCGGGACAGTCTTTAATACCGCATCAGCCCCAGCATTTT

clone_size: .
j_call: TRBJ2-3
d_call: .
v_call: TRBV7-9
cdr3_aa: CASSLWDSGGYTDTQYF
cdr3_nt: TGTGCCAGCAGCTTGTGGGACAGCGGGGGATACACAGATACGCAGTATTTT

clone_size: .
j_call: TRBJ2-7
d_call: TRBD1
v_call: TRBV11-2
cdr3_aa: CASSPGTGDHEQYF
cdr3_nt: TGTGCCAGCAGCCCCGGGACAGGGGACCACGAGCAGTACTTC

clone_size: once
j_call: TRBJ2-7
d_call: TRBD1
v_call: TRBV10-3
cdr3_aa: CAISGQGDSYEQYF
cdr3_nt: TGTGCCATCAGTGGACAGGGGGATTCCTACGAGCAGTACTTC

clone_size: .
j_call: TRBJ2-5
d_call: .
v_call: TRBV6-2/TRBV6-3
cdr3_aa: CASSYTRFQETQYF
cdr3_nt: TGTGCCAGCAGTTACACTAGATTCCAAGAGACCCAGTACTTC

clone_size: .
j_call: TRBJ2-1
d_call: .
v_call: TRBV19
cdr3_aa: CASSMVRANEQFF
cdr3_nt: TGTGCCAGTAGTATGGTCAGGGCCAATGAGCAGTTCTTC

clone_size: .
j_call: TRBJ1-1
d_call: .
v_call: TRBV7-3
cdr3_aa: CASSLQGRAHTEAFF
cdr3_nt: TGTGCCAGCAGCTTACAGGGCCGGGCACACACTGAAGCTTTCTTT

clone_size: once
j_call: TRBJ2-1
d_call: TRBD2
v_call: TRBV2
cdr3_aa: CASSERLAGPYNEQFF
cdr3_nt: TGTGCCAGCAGTGAGAGGCTAGCGGGGCCCTACAATGAGCAGTTCTTC

clone_size: .
j_call: TRBJ1-5
d_call: .
v_call: TRBV28
cdr3_aa: CASSSGGGADNQPQHF
cdr3_nt: TGTGCCAGCAGTTCGGGGGGCGGAGCGGACAATCAGCCCCAGCATTTT

clone_size: .
j_call: TRBJ2-5
d_call: .
v_call: TRBV27
cdr3_aa: CASSPPRGTQYF
cdr3_nt: TGTGCCAGCAGTCCCCCTCGAGGGACCCAGTACTTC

clone_size: .
j_call: TRBJ2-7
d_call: .
v_call: TRBV2
cdr3_aa: CASSVPVDEQYF
cdr3_nt: TGTGCCAGCAGTGTCCCAGTCGACGAGCAGTACTTC

clone_size: .
j_call: TRBJ2-7
d_call: TRBD2
v_call: TRBV3-1/TRBV3-2
cdr3_aa: CASSKRGTSGGQYEQYF
cdr3_nt: TGTGCCAGCAGCAAAAGGGGGACTAGCGGGGGACAGTACGAGCAGTACTTC

clone_size: .
j_call: TRBJ1-5
d_call: .
v_call: TRBV6-5
cdr3_aa: CASSYDRYGNQPQHF
cdr3_nt: TGTGCCAGCAGTTACGACAGGTATGGCAATCAGCCCCAGCATTTT

clone_size: few
j_call: TRBJ1-3
d_call: .
v_call: TRBV27
cdr3_aa: CASSLTGHSGNTIYF
cdr3_nt: TGTGCCAGCAGTTTAACAGGCCACTCTGGAAACACCATATATTTT

clone_size: .
j_call: TRBJ1-6
d_call: TRBD1
v_call: TRBV5-1
cdr3_aa: CASSSRGTDSPLHF
cdr3_nt: TGCGCCAGCAGCTCCAGGGGGACGGATTCACCCCTCCACTTT

clone_size: .
j_call: TRBJ1-1
d_call: .
v_call: TRBV5-1
cdr3_aa: CASSFTADTEAFF
cdr3_nt: TGCGCCAGCAGCTTCACGGCGGACACTGAAGCTTTCTTT

clone_size: .
j_call: TRBJ1-6
d_call: TRBD1
v_call: TRBV6-6
cdr3_aa: CASSWTGGNSPLHF
cdr3_nt: TGTGCCAGCAGTTGGACAGGCGGTAATTCACCCCTCCACTTT

clone_size: .
j_call: TRBJ1-1
d_call: .
v_call: TRBV2
cdr3_aa: CASSIQEFEAFF
cdr3_nt: TGTGCCAGCAGTATACAGGAGTTTGAAGCTTTCTTT

clone_size: few
j_call: TRBJ1-1
d_call: .
v_call: TRBV5-1
cdr3_aa: CASSLVGEFDTEAFF
cdr3_nt: TGCGCCAGCAGCTTGGTAGGGGAATTTGACACTGAAGCTTTCTTT

clone_size: .
j_call: TRBJ2-3
d_call: TRBD2
v_call: TRBV6-1
cdr3_aa: CASSEAGTSDTDTQYF
cdr3_nt: TGTGCCAGCAGTGAAGCGGGGACTAGCGACACAGATACGCAGTATTTT